This TCR beta chain was captured by sequencing in a study of cytomegalovirus exposure and HLA in healthy donors. The PCR had 60 Vbeta and 13 Jbeta primers. Data came from immunoSEQ multiplex PCR; TCRdb stores just in-frame clones and leaves some out. This table holds roughly 160,000 clones, over 60% found once. Study-wide findings and caveats: It was confirmed in vitro that a few of the CMV-associated chains were specific for CMV antigens. The productive fraction for most TCR beta V segments was about 87% or about 30% in an earlier analysis. Roughly uniform sequencing depth across donors was assumed, possibly incorrectly.

There are 13 residues in the CDR3. V dropped 5 bases and J dropped 7; count of bases not matched to a gene: 7. Per the germline V gene, CDR1 is SGHRS and CDR2 is YFSETQ. Regarding this clone: Its antigen is currently unknown.

The sequence derives from a woman in her 30s in good health and CMV-seronegative. The sequencing sample was made of PBMCs. V is TRBV5-1 and J is TRBJ2-3, with 7 bases identical to TRBD2. This chain's CDR3 is CASSRAGVYTQYF. CDR3 DNA: TGCGCCAGCAGTCGTGCGGGAGTATATACGCAGTATTTT.